This passage covers 3 T cell receptor beta chains from one sample sequenced in a study of shared clonotypes between healthy human individuals (TCRdb year 2020). Library construction relied on the immunoSEQ multiplex PCR assay. TCRdb mirrors the immuneACCESS table, restricted to in-frame sequences. Some clones are absent from its copies; in checked studies, under half trace to an unresolved V gene, and the reason for the others is unknown. The sample contains approximately 600,000 clones, 95% of them found a single time. The ten most abundant clones make up approximately 0.11% of the sample. For the CD8 naive samples, CD45RO-negative cells were positively selected for CCR7, yielding a CD45RA+CCR7+ population from which TemRA cells were excluded. Sequencing input: naive CD8+ T cells sorted from blood. In the paper's terms, the cell subset or site label means: CD45RA+CCR7+. The receptors derive from a woman between 25 and 40 years old in good health.

On this clone: Other nucleotide sequences in the sample specify the same CDR3. The V gene is TRBV11-2, the J gene TRBJ2-7; TRBD2 might be the D (6 bases). Trimming removed 5 bases from V and 1 base from J, with 9 bases in between. The CDR3 has 13 amino acids. Germline V CDR1 and CDR2: SGHAT, FQNNGV. CDR3 in amino acids: CASSMGLSYEQYF. As DNA, the CDR3 is TGTGCCAGCAGCATGGGACTGTCCTACGAGCAGTACTTC.

This sequence joins TRBV6-5 and TRBJ2-7; TRBD2 agrees at 10 bases. J gave up 5 bases and V 6 bases, and 10 bases lay outside the gene matches. This CDR3 contains 15 residues. Germline values: CDR1 MNHEY, CDR2 SVGAGI. CDR3 loop: CASSPETSGFDEQYF. The CDR3 DNA follows: TGTGCCAGCAGCCCCGAGACTAGCGGGTTCGACGAGCAGTACTTC.

V gene TRBV25-1 combines with J gene TRBJ2-1; 9 bases are a match to TRBD2. The germline V gene has CDR1 MGHDK and CDR2 SYGVNS. V lost 1 base and J lost 0; bases outside the gene matches: 4. There are 17 residues in the CDR3. Here the CDR3 DNA reads TGTGCCAGCAGTGAATTGGGTAGCGGGAGCTCCTACAATGAGCAGTTCTTC. This encodes CASSELGSGSSYNEQFF.